This T cell receptor (beta chain) was captured by sequencing in a study of molecular identifiers for immune sequencing clone quantification. Whole-study context: Replicate experiments divided RNA from around 18,000 or 91,000 naive CD8 cells into five parts and sequenced four. Whole-study findings and limits: Clonotypes surpassing 20 RNA copies contained over 98% of effector molecules, versus under 1% in naive cells.

This clonotype was observed at least ten times. The antigen remains undetermined. Based on a CD8+CD4-CCR7+CD45RA+ profile, naive CD8 T cells were sorted. Germline lookup yields CDR1 SGDLS and CDR2 YYNGEE. The V end was cut by 0 bases, the J end by 3 bases, with 7 bases between. This CDR3 has 15 residues. TCR libraries were built in bulk with a published protocol and specific TCR primers. TCRdb processed the PCR reads anew with MiXCR; each CDR3 protein has one entry. The repertoire consists of about 510,000 distinct CDR3 sequences, with about a fifth occurring once and the leading ten covering about 0.84%.

The material sequenced was naive CD8+ T cells from blood, with Jurkat cell RNA spiked in. As for subset: FACS-sorted CD8+CD4-CCR7+CD45RA+ naive T cells. This rearrangement joins TRBV9 to TRBJ2-6; D not certain. This receptor was obtained from a human donor in good health. Some libraries in this study had Jurkat cell RNA spiked in. CDR3 sequence reads: CASSVGALGANVLTF. The CDR3 DNA follows: TGTGCCAGCAGCGTAGGGGCCCTTGGGGCCAACGTCCTGACTTTC.